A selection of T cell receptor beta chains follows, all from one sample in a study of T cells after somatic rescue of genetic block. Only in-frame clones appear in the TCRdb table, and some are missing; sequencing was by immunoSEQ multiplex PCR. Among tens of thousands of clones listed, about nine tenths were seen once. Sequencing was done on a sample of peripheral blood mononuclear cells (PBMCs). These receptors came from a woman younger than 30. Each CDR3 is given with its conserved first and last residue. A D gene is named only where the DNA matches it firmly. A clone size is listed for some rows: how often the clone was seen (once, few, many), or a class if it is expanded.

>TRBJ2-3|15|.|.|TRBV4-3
TGCGCCAGCAGCCAAGGGCTACCGTCCCCGGATACGCAGTATTTT
CASSQGLPSPDTQYF
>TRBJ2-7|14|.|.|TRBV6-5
TGTGCCAGCAGGGACAGCCTACTATTATACGAGCAGTACTTC
CASRDSLLLYEQYF
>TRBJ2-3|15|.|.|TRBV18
TGTGCCAGCTCACGGACACTTACGGACACAGATACGCAGTATTTT
CASSRTLTDTDTQYF
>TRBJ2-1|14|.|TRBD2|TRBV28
TGTGCCAGCAGTTTAACTAGCGGGAGCGGGGAGCAGTTCTTC
CASSLTSGSGEQFF
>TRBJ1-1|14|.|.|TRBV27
TGTGCCAGCCGCTCTGGGGGGCGGAACACTGAAGCTTTCTTT
CASRSGGRNTEAFF
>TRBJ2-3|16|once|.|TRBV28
TGTGCCAGCACCGCATCCGGCGGGTCTACGACAGATACGCAGTATTTT
CASTASGGSTTDTQYF
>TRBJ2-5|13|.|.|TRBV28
TGTGCCAGCAGTTTAGGGGGCTCGGAGACCCAGTACTTC
CASSLGGSETQYF
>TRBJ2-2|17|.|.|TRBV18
TGTGCCAGCTCACCACTGGCCAGGGTTATGGACACCGGGGAGCTGTTTTTT
CASSPLARVMDTGELFF
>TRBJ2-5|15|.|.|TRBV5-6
TGTGCCAGCAGCACGCCCCCCGGAGGCCAAGAGACCCAGTACTTC
CASSTPPGGQETQYF
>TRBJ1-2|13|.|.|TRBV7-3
TGTGCCAGCAGCGCCCAAAAGGGGGGTGGCTACACCTTC
CASSAQKGGGYTF
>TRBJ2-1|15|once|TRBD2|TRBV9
TGTGCCAGCACCCCCAGTGGGGGGGTCTACAATGAGCAGTTCTTC
CASTPSGGVYNEQFF
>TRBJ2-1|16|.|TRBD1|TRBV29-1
TGCAGCGTTGAAGCCGGGACAGGGGGATCCTACAATGAGCAGTTCTTC
CSVEAGTGGSYNEQFF
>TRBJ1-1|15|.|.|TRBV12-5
TGTGCTAGTGGTTTGGTACTGGAGGGAGACACTGAAGCTTTCTTT
CASGLVLEGDTEAFF
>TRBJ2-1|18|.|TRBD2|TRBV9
TGTGCCAGCAGCGTAGCATCAGGACTAGCGGGAGTTGGCAATGAGCAGTTCTTC
CASSVASGLAGVGNEQFF
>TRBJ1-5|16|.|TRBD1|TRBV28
TGTGCCAGCAGCCAAATCGGGACAGGGGGACATCAGCCCCAGCATTTT
CASSQIGTGGHQPQHF
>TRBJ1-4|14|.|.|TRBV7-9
TGTGCCAGCAGCCGGGGGAGAGAGTCTGAAAAACTGTTTTTT
CASSRGRESEKLFF
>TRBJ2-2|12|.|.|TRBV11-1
TGTGCCAGCAACCTAGAGGCCGGGGAGCTGTTTTTT
CASNLEAGELFF
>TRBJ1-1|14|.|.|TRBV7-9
TGTGCCAGCAGACGCACAGGGATGGGGGCTGAAGCTTTCTTT
CASRRTGMGAEAFF
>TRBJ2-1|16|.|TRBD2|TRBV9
TGTGCCAGCAGCGTAGGACTAGCGGGAGGGGTGGATGAGCAGTTCTTC
CASSVGLAGGVDEQFF
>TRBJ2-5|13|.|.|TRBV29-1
TGCAGCGTTGAAGACCTGCTACAAGAGACCCAGTACTTC
CSVEDLLQETQYF
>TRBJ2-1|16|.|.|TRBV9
TGTGCCAGCAGCGTAGCGGCCGGAGTTGTTTACAATGAGCAGTTCTTC
CASSVAAGVVYNEQFF
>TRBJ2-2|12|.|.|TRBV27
TGTGCCAGCAGTTCCCGGGCCGGGGAGCTGTTTTTT
CASSSRAGELFF
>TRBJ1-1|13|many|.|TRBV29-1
TGCAGCGTTGGCCAGGACAGTTCCACTGAAGCTTTCTTT
CSVGQDSSTEAFF
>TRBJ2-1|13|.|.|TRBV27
TGTGCCAGCAGTTTGGTAGTGCGGGGTGAGCAGTTCTTC
CASSLVVRGEQFF
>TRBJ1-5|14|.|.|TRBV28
TGTGCCAGCAGTTTACGGGGGAAAGATCAGCCCCAGCATTTT
CASSLRGKDQPQHF
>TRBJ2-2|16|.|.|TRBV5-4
TGTGCCAGCAGCTTGGGGGGGACAACGAACACCGGGGAGCTGTTTTTT
CASSLGGTTNTGELFF
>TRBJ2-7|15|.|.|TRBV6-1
TGTGCCAGCAGGAGGGGGACTGCTGACTCCTACGAGCAGTACTTC
CASRRGTADSYEQYF
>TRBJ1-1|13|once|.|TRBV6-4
TGTGCCAGCAGTGACCGTGAGAACACTGAAGCTTTCTTT
CASSDRENTEAFF
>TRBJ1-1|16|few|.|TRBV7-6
TGTGCCAGCAGCTTCCCCAGGGGCGGACGGTTCGGTGAAGCTTTCTTT
CASSFPRGGRFGEAFF
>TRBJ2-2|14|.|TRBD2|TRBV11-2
TGTGCCAGCAGCCTAGCGGGAGTTGGCGGGGAGCTGTTTTTT
CASSLAGVGGELFF
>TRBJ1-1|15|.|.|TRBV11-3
TGTGCCAGCAGCTTAGATCGCCCCGGACTTGTTGAAGCTTTCTTT
CASSLDRPGLVEAFF
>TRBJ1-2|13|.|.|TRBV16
TGTGCCAGCAGCCAATCCTCGCCGGGCGGCTACACCTTC
CASSQSSPGGYTF
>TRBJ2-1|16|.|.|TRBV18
TGTGCCAGCTCACCACGTATCCCCCGGGTTAAAAATGAGCAGTTCTTC
CASSPRIPRVKNEQFF
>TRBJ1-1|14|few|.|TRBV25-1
TGTGCCAGCAGTGGGGGTGGCGGGGGCGCTGAAGCTTTCTTT
CASSGGGGGAEAFF
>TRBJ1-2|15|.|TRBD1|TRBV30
TGTGCCTGGAGTCGAGGACAGGGGGCATCGGAGGGCTACACCTTC
CAWSRGQGASEGYTF
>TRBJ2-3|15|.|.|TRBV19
TGTGCCAGTAGGACTCTAGCGCCTAGCACAGATACGCAGTATTTT
CASRTLAPSTDTQYF
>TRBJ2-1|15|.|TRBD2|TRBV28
TGTGCCAGCAGTTTAACTAGCGGGAGGAAAAATGAGCAGTTCTTC
CASSLTSGRKNEQFF
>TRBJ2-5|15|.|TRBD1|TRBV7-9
TGTGCCAGCAGCGTTGGACACAGGGGTCGAGAGACCCAGTACTTC
CASSVGHRGRETQYF
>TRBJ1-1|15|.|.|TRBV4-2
TGTGCCAGCAGCCCTCCCAGGGCCCGGAACACTGAAGCTTTCTTT
CASSPPRARNTEAFF
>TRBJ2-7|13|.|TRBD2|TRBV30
TGTGCCTGGACCCCTAGCGGAACCTACGAGCAGTACTTC
CAWTPSGTYEQYF
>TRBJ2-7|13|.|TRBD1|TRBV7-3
TGTGCCAGCAGCTTACGGGACAGGGGGGAACAGTACTTC
CASSLRDRGEQYF